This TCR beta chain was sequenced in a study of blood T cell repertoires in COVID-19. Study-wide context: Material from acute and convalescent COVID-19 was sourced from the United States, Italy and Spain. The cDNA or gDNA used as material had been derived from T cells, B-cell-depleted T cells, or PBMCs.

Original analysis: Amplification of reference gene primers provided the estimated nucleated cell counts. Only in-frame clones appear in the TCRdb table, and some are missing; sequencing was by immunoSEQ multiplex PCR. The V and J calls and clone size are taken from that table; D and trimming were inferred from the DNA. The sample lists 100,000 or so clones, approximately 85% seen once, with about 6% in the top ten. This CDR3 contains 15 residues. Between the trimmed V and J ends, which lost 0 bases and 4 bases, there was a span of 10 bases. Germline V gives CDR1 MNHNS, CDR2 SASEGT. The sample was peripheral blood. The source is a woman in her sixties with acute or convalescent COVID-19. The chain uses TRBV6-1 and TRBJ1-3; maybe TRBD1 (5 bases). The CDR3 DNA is TGTGCCAGCAGTGAAGCACTGGGGCCCGGAAACACCATATATTTT. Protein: CASSEALGPGNTIYF.